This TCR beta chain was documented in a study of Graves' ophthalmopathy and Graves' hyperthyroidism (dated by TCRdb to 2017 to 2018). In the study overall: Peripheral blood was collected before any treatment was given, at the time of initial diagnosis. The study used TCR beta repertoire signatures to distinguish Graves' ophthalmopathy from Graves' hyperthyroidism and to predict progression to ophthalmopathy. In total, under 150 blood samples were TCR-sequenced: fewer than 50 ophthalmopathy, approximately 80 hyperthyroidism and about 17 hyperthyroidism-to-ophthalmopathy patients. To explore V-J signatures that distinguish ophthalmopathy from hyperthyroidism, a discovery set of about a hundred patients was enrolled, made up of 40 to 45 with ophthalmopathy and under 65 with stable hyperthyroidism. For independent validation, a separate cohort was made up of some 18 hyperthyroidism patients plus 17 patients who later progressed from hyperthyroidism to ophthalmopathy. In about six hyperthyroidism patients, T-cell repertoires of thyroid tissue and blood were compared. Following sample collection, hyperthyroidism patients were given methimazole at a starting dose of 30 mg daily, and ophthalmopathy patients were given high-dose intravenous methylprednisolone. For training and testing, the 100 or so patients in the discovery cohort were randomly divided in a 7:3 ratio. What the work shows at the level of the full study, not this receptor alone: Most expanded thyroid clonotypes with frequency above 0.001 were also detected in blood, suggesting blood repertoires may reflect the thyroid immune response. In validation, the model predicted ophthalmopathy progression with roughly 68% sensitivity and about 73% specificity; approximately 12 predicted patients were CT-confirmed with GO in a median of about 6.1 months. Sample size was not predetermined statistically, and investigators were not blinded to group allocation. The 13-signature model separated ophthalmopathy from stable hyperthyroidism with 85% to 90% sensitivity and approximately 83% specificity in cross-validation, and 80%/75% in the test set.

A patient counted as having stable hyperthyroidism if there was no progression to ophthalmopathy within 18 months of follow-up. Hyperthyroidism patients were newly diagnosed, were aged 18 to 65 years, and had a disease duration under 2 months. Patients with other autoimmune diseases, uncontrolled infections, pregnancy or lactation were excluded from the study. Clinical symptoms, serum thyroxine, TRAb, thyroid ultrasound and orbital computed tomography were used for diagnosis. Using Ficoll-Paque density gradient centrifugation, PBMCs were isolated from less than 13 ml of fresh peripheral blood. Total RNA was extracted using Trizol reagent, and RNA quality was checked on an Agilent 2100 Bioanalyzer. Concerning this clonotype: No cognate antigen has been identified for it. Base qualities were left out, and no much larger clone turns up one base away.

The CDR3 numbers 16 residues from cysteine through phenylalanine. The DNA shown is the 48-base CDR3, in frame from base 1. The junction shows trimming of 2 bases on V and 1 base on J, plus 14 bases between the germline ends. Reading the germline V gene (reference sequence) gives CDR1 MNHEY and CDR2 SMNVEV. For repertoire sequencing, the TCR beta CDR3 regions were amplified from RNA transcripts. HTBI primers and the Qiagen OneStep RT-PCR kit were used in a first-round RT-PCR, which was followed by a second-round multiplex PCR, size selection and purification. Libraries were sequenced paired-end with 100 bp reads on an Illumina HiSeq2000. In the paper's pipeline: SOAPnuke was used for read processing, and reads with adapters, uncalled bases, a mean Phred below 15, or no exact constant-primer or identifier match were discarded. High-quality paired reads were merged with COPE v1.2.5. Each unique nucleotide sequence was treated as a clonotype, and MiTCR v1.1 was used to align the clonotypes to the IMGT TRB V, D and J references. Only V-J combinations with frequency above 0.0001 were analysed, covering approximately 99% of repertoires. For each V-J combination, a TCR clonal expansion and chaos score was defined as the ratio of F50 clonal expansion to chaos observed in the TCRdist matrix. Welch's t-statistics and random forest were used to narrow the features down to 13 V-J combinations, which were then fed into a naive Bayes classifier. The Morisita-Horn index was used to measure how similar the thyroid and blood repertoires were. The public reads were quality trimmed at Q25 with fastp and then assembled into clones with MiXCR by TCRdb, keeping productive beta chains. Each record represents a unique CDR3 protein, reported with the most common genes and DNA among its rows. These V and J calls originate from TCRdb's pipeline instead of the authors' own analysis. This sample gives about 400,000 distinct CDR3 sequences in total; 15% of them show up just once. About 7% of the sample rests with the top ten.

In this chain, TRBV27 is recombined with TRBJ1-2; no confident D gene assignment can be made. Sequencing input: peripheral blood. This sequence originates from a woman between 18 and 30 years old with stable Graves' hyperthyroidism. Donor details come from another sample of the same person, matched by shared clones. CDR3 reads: CASSLSSGRNNYGYTF. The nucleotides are TGTGCCAGCAGTTTAAGTTCGGGCAGGAATAACTATGGCTACACCTTC.